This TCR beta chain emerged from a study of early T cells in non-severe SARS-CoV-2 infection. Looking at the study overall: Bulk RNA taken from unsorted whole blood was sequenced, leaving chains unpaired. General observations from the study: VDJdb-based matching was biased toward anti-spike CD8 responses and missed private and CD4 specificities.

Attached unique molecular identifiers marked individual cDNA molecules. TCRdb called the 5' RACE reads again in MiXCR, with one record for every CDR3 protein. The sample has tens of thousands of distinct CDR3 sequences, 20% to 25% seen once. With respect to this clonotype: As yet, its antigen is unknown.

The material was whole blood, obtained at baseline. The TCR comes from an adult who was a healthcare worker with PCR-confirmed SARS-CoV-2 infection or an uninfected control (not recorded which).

CDR3 sequence: CASSFLSGTEETQYF. CDR3 nucleotide sequence: TGTGCCAGCAGCTTTCTCTCCGGGACAGAAGAGACCCAGTACTTC. This rearrangement joins TRBV9 to TRBJ2-5; 7 bases match TRBD1. V shed 4 bases, J shed 3 bases, and the junction held 9 bases outside the gene matches. The germline gives CDR1 SGDLS, CDR2 YYNGEE. This CDR3 spans 15 amino acids.